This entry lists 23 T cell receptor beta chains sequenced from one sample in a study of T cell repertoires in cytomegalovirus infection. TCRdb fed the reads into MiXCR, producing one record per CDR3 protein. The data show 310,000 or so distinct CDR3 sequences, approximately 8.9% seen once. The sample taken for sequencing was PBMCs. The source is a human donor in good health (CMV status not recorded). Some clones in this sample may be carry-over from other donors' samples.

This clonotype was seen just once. CDR3 nucleotide sequence: TGCAGTGCTAGAATGGCTGGGGCGGTGACCTATGGCTACACCTTC. Protein: CSARMAGAVTYGYTF. The J gene is TRBJ1-2, the V gene TRBV20-1, with D maybe TRBD1 (5 bases). V shed 2 bases and J shed 4 bases, with 17 bases lying between them. CDR3 length: 15 amino acids. Per germline, CDR1 DFQATT and CDR2 SNEGSKA (reference sequence).

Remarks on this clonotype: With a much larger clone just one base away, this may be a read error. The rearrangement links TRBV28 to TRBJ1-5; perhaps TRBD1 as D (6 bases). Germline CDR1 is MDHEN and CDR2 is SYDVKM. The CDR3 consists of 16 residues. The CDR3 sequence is CASRWWGRISNQLQHF. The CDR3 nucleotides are TGTGCCAGCAGGTGGTGGGGGCGGATAAGCAATCAGCTCCAGCATTTT.

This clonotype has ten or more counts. CDR3 sequence (DNA): TGTGCCAGCAGGATAAGACAGTACACAGATACGCAGTATTTT. It is translated as CASRIRQYTDTQYF. The V call is TRBV6-2 or TRBV6-3, the J call TRBJ2-3; tentative D call: TRBD1 (5 bases). CDR1 is MNHEY, CDR2 SVGEGT, per germline. The CDR3 contains 14 residues. The ends were cut back, 6 bases at V and 2 bases at J, with 12 bases in the middle.

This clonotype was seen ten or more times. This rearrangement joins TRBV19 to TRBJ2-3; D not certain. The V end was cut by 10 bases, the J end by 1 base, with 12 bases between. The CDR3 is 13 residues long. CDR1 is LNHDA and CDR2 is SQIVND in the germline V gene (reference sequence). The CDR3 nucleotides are TGTGCCACCTCCGATGGGGGCACAGATACGCAGTATTTT. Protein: CATSDGGTDTQYF. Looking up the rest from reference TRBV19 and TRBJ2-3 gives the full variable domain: DGGITQSPKYLFRKEGQNVTLSCEQNLNHDAMYWYRQDPGQGLRLIYYSQIVNDFQKGDIAEGYSVSREKKESFPLTVTSAQKNPTAFYLCATSDGGTDTQYFGPGTRLTVL.

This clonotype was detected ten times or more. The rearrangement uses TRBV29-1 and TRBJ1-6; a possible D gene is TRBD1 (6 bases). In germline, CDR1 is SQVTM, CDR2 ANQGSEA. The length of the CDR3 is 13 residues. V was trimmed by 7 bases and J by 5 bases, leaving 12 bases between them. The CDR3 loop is CSARTANNSPLHF. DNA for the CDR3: TGCAGCGCACGGACAGCGAATAATTCACCCCTCCACTTT. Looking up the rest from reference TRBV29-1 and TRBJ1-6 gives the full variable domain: SAVISQKPSRDICQRGTSLTIQCQVDSQVTMMFWYRQQPGQSLTLIATANQGSEATYESGFVIDKFPISRPNLTFSTLTVSNMSPEDSSIYLCSARTANNSPLHFGNGTRLTVT.

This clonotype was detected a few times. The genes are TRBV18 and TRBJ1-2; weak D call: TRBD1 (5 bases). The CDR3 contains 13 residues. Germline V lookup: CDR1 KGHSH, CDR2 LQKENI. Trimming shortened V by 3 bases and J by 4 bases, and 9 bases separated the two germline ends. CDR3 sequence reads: CASSPLTAYGYTF. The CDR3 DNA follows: TGTGCCAGCTCACCCCTGACAGCCTATGGCTACACCTTC.

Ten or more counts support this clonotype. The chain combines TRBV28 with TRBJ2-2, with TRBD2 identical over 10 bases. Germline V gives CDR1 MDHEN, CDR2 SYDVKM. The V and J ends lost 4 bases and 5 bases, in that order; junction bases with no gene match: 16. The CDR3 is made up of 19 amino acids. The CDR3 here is CASSYSLGSGGPWTGELFF. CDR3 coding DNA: TGTGCCAGCAGTTACTCCCTTGGTAGCGGGGGGCCTTGGACCGGGGAGCTGTTTTTT.

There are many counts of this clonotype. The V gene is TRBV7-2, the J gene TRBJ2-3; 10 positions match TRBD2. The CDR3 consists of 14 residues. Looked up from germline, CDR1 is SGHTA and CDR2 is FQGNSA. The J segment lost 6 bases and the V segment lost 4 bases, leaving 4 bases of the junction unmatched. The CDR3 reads CASSSAGGRDTQYF. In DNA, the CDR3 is TGTGCCAGCAGCTCAGCGGGGGGGCGGGATACGCAGTATTTT. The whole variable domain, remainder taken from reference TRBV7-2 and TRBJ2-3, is GAGVSQSPSNKVTEKGKDVELRCDPISGHTALYWYRQSLGQGLEFLIYFQGNSAPDKSGLPSDRFSAERTGGSVSTLTIQRTQQEDSAVYLCASSSAGGRDTQYFGPGTRLTVL.

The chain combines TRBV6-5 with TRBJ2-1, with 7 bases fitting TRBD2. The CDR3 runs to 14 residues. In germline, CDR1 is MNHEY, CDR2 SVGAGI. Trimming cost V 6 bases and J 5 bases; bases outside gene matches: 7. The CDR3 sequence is CASSRQLADNEQFF. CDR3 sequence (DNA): TGTGCCAGCAGCCGGCAGCTAGCGGACAATGAGCAGTTCTTC.

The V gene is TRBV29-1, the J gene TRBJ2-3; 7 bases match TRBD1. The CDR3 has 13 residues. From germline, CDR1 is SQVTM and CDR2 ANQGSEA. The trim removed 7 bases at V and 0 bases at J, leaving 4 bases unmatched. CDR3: CSGWDSSTDTQYF. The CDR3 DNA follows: TGCAGCGGGTGGGACAGCAGCACAGATACGCAGTATTTT.

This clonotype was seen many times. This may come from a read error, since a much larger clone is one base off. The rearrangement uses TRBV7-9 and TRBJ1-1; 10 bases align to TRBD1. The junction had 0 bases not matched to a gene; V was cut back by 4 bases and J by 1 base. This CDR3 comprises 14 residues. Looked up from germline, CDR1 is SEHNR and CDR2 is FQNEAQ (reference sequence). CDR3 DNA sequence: TGTGCCAGCAGCTGGGACAGGGGGAACACTGAAGCTTTCTTT. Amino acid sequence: CASSWDRGNTEAFF.

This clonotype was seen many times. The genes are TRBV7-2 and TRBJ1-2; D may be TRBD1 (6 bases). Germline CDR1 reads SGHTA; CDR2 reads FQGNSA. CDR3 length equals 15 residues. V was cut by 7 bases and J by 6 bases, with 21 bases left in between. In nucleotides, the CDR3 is TGTGCCAGCACCAACCCAAGGGGGGCAACCCATGGCTACACCTTC. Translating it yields CASTNPRGATHGYTF. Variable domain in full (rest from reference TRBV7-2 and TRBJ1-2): GAGVSQSPSNKVTEKGKDVELRCDPISGHTALYWYRQSLGQGLEFLIYFQGNSAPDKSGLPSDRFSAERTGGSVSTLTIQRTQQEDSAVYLCASTNPRGATHGYTFGSGTRLTVV.

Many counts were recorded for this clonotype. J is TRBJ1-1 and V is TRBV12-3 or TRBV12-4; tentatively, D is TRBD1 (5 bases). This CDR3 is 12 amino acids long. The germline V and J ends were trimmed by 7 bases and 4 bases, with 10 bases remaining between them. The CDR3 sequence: CASTPGTTEAFF. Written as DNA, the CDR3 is TGTGCCAGCACCCCGGGGACCACTGAAGCTTTCTTT.

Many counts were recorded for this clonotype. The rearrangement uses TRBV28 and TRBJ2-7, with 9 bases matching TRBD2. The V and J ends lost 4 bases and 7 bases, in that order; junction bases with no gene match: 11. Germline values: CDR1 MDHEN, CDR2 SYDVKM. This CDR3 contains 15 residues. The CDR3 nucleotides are TGTGCCAGCAGTTCTGGGGCGGGGGGGCAAGGAGAGCAGTACGTC. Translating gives CASSSGAGGQGEQYV.

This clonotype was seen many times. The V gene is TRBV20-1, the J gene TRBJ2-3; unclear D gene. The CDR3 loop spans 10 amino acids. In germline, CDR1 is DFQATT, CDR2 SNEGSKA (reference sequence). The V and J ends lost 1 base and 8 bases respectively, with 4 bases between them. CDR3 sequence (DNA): TGCAGTGCTAGAGGGAGTACGCAGTATTTT. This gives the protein CSARGSTQYF.

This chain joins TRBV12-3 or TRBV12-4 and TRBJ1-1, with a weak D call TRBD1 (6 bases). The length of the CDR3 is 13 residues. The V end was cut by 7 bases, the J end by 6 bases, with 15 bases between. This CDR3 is CASTTGTGSEAFF. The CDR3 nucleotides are TGTGCCAGCACCACAGGGACGGGCTCTGAAGCTTTCTTT.

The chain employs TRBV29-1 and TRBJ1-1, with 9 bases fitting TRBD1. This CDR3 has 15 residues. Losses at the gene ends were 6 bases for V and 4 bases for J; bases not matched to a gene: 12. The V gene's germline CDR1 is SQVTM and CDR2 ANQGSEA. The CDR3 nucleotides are TGCAGCGTGGATATCACAGGGGGCGCGTTCACTGAAGCTTTCTTT. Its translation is CSVDITGGAFTEAFF. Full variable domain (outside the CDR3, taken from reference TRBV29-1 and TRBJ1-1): SAVISQKPSRDICQRGTSLTIQCQVDSQVTMMFWYRQQPGQSLTLIATANQGSEATYESGFVIDKFPISRPNLTFSTLTVSNMSPEDSSIYLCSVDITGGAFTEAFFGQGTRLTVV.

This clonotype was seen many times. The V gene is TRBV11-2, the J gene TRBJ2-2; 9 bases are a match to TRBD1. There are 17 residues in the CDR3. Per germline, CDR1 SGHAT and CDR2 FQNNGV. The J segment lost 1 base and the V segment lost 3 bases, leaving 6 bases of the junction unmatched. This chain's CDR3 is CASSLFGTGRNTGELFF. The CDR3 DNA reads TGTGCCAGCAGCTTGTTCGGGACAGGGAGGAACACCGGGGAGCTGTTTTTT.

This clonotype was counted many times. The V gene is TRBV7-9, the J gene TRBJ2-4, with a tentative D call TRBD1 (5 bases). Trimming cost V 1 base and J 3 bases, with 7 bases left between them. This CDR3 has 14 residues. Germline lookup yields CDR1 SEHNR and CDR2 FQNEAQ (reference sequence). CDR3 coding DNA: TGTGCCAGCAGCTTAGGGGGCAGCAAAAACATTCAGTACTTC. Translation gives CASSLGGSKNIQYF.

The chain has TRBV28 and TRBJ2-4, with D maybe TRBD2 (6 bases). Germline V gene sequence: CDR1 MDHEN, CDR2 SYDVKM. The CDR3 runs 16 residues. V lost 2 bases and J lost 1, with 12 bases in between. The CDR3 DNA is TGTGCCAGCAGTTTACCGACTAGTCGGGCCAAAAACATTCAGTACTTC. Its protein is CASSLPTSRAKNIQYF.

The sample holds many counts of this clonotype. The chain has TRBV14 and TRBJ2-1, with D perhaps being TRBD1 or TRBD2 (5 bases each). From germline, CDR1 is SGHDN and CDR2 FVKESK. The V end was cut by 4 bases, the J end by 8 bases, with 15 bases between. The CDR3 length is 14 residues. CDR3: CASSRSLRGHEQFF. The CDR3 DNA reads TGTGCCAGCAGCCGCTCACTACGGGGCCATGAGCAGTTCTTC.

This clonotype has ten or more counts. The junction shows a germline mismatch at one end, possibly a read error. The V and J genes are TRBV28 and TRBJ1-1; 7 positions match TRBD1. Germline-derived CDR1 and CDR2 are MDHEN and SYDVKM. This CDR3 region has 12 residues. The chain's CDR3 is CASSLPTGNGLF. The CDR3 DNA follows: TGTGCCAGCAGCCTGCCGACAGGGAACGGTCTCTTT.

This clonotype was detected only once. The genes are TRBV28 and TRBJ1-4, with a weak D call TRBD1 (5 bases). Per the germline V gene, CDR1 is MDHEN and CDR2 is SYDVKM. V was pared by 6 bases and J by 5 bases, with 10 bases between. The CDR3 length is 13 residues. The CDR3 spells CASRGQGNEKLFF. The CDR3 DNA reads TGTGCCAGCAGGGGGCAAGGGAATGAAAAACTGTTTTTT.